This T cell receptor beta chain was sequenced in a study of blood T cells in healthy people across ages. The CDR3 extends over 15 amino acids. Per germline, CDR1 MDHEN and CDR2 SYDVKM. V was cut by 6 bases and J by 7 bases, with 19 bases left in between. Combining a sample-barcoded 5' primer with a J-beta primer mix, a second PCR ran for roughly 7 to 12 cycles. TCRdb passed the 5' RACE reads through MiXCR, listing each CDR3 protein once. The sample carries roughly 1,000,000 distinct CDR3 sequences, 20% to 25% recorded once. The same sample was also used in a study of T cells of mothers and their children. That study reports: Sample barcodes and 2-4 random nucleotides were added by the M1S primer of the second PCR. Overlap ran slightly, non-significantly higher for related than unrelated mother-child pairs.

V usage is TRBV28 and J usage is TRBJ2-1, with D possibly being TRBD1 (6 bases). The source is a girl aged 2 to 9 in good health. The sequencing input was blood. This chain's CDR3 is CASSPNRVYRNEQFF. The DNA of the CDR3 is TGTGCCAGCAGCCCCAACAGGGTCTACAGGAATGAGCAGTTCTTC.